This T cell receptor (beta chain) was recorded in a study of T cell repertoires in aging, cancer and after chemotherapy. Multiplex touch-down PCR with TRB-A/B primers amplified rearranged V-D-J TRB sequences. TCRdb recomputed calls from the multiplex PCR reads with MiXCR, one row per CDR3 protein. This table holds some 9,300 distinct CDR3 sequences, around two fifths found once. Peripheral blood genomic DNA, not sorted cells or RNA, was the template. From germline, CDR1 is SGHTA and CDR2 FQGNSA. The V and J ends lost 2 bases and 7 bases respectively, with 5 bases between them. This CDR3 is built from 11 residues. This clonotype appeared a few times.

Sequencing used blood. The sequence was collected from a human donor in good health. The chain carries TRBV7-2 and TRBJ1-2; no firm D call. The CDR3 loop is CASSLRVGYTF. The DNA of the CDR3 is TGTGCCAGCAGCTTACGGGTTGGCTACACCTTC.